The 24 T cell receptor beta chains below were found in one sample sequenced in a study of control samples from healthy donors and cancer patients (TCRdb year 2020). The library relied on the immunoSEQ multiplex PCR assay. Sourced from immuneACCESS, this table was stored by TCRdb with only in-frame sequences that have V and J called. A share of the clones is absent; for the studies checked, an unresolved V gene accounts for under half, and the remainder has no known explanation. This sample comprises more than 25,000 clones, roughly 94% of them detected only once. The ten top clones hold approximately 6.6% of the sample. Sequenced material: blood. The receptors were gathered from a man aged 55-75 years in good health.

The J gene is TRBJ1-4, the V gene TRBV4-3; 10 bases map to TRBD1. Germline assignment: CDR1 LGHNA and CDR2 YSLEER. The length of the CDR3 is 16 residues. With V trimmed by 2 bases and J by 8 bases, 8 bases remained unmatched. Here the CDR3 reads CASSQWFGTGDEKLFF. As DNA, the CDR3 is TGCGCCAGCAGCCAATGGTTTGGGACAGGGGACGAAAAACTGTTTTTT.

The CDR3 loop is CASSGIQGNYGYTF. The CDR3 DNA reads as TGTGCCAGCAGCGGGATCCAGGGCAACTATGGCTACACCTTC. The chain uses TRBV9 and TRBJ1-2, with D possibly matching TRBD1 (5 bases). The CDR3 length is 14 residues. Per the germline V gene, CDR1 is SGDLS and CDR2 is YYNGEE. With 3 bases removed from V and 2 bases from J, the gap between germline ends came to 11 bases.

The chain recombines TRBV12-3 or TRBV12-4 with TRBJ1-2; D perhaps matches TRBD1 (5 bases). The CDR3 runs to 12 residues. Trimming took off 6 bases at V and 8 bases at J, with 13 bases between the two ends. DNA for the CDR3: TGTGCCAGCAGCCAGACAGCAAAGGGCTACACCTTC. Residues: CASSQTAKGYTF.

The rearrangement links TRBV7-2 to TRBJ2-5; maybe TRBD2 (6 bases). Trimming removed 1 base from V and 4 bases from J, with 13 bases in between. Germline CDR1 is SGHTA and CDR2 is FQGNSA. The CDR3 spans 15 residues. CDR3 coding DNA: TGTGCCAGCAGCTTAGGAGGGGCGCGGGGAGAGACCCAGTACTTC. Its protein is CASSLGGARGETQYF.

The V call is TRBV19, the J call TRBJ2-2; D is unclear. Trimming cost V 0 bases and J 6 bases, with 2 bases left between them. Germline lookup yields CDR1 LNHDA and CDR2 SQIVND (reference sequence). The CDR3 is 12 residues long. CDR3 in DNA: TGTGCCAGTAGTATAGAGGCCGGGGAGCTGTTTTTT. This encodes CASSIEAGELFF.

V usage is TRBV18 and J usage is TRBJ1-5; D uncertain. The CDR3 is 14 residues long. The germline V and J ends were trimmed by 5 bases and 6 bases, with 14 bases remaining between them. Germline lookup yields CDR1 KGHSH and CDR2 LQKENI. CDR3 in DNA: TGTGCCAGCTCAGAGCGGACGGCCAGTCAGCCCCAGCATTTT. It yields the protein CASSERTASQPQHF. Full variable domain (remainder filled in from reference TRBV18 and TRBJ1-5): NAGVMQNPRHLVRRRGQEARLRCSPMKGHSHVYWYRQLPEEGLKFMVYLQKENIIDESGMPKERFSAEFPKEGPSILRIQQVVRGDSAAYFCASSERTASQPQHFGDGTRLSIL.

This chain connects TRBV5-4 to TRBJ1-1; TRBD1 agrees at 9 bases. V lost 0 bases to trimming and J lost 5 bases; unmatched junction nucleotides: 8. The CDR3 sequence is 16 residues long. Germline CDR1 is SGHNT and CDR2 is YYREEE (reference sequence). CDR3: CASSLGLQGAETEAFF. The CDR3 bases are TGTGCCAGCAGCTTGGGGCTACAGGGGGCCGAGACTGAAGCTTTCTTT.

The gene calls are TRBV18 and TRBJ1-1; D gene unclear. V was clipped by 3 bases and J by 0 bases, with 8 bases between them. CDR3 length: 14 residues. The V gene's germline CDR1 is KGHSH and CDR2 LQKENI. The CDR3 region is CASSPKAMNTEAFF. CDR3 coding DNA: TGTGCCAGCTCACCGAAGGCGATGAACACTGAAGCTTTCTTT.

This clone has a single count. The chain employs TRBV9 and TRBJ2-7; 7 positions match TRBD2. Germline CDR1 reads SGDLS; CDR2 reads YYNGEE. This CDR3 has 15 residues. V was clipped by 0 bases and J by 3 bases; unmatched bases: 6. The CDR3 here is CASSVALGGNYEQYF. CDR3 sequence (DNA): TGTGCCAGCAGCGTAGCTTTGGGGGGGAACTACGAGCAGTACTTC.

V usage is TRBV4-1 and J usage is TRBJ2-5; 7 bases are shared with TRBD2. The CDR3 contains 17 residues. The junction had 9 bases not matched to a gene; V was cut back by 2 bases and J by 0 bases. Per germline, CDR1 MGHRA and CDR2 YSYEKL. The DNA of the CDR3 is TGCGCCAGCAGCCAATTCCCGGGACTAACCTACCAAGAGACCCAGTACTTC. It is translated as CASSQFPGLTYQETQYF.

This sequence joins TRBV5-1 and TRBJ1-1, with D unclear. V lost 0 bases to trimming and J lost 1 base, with 7 bases between them. CDR1 and CDR2 (germline): SGHRS, YFSETQ. The CDR3 length is 14 residues. This CDR3 is CASSLAVTNTEAFF. In DNA, the CDR3 is TGCGCCAGCAGCTTGGCCGTCACGAACACTGAAGCTTTCTTT.

The genes are TRBV19 and TRBJ1-1; TRBD1 matches at 10 bases. The trim removed 2 bases at V and 5 bases at J, leaving 5 bases unmatched. There are 15 residues in the CDR3. Germline V gene lookup returns CDR1 LNHDA and CDR2 SQIVND (reference sequence). The CDR3 DNA sequence: TGTGCCAGTAGTATACTGGGACAGGGGAGGACTGAAGCTTTCTTT. Translating it yields CASSILGQGRTEAFF. Complete variable domain (other parts from reference TRBV19 and TRBJ1-1): DGGITQSPKYLFRKEGQNVTLSCEQNLNHDAMYWYRQDPGQGLRLIYYSQIVNDFQKGDIAEGYSVSREKKESFPLTVTSAQKNPTAFYLCASSILGQGRTEAFFGQGTRLTVV.

V is TRBV7-3 and J is TRBJ2-1; 7 positions match TRBD1. This CDR3 comprises 14 residues. The germline gives CDR1 SGHTA, CDR2 FQGTGA. The junction had 3 bases not matched to a gene; V was cut back by 1 base and J by 6 bases. CDR3 region: CASSLRGGLNEQFF. The DNA for the CDR3 is TGTGCCAGCAGCTTAAGAGGGGGCCTCAATGAGCAGTTCTTC. Combining the CDR3 with reference TRBV7-3 and TRBJ2-1 gives the whole variable domain GAGVSQTPSNKVTEKGKYVELRCDPISGHTALYWYRQSLGQGPEFLIYFQGTGAADDSGLPNDRFFAVRPEGSVSTLKIQRTERGDSAVYLCASSLRGGLNEQFFGPGTRLTVL.

This sequence joins TRBV18 and TRBJ2-1, with 11 bases identical to TRBD2. V shed 2 bases, J shed 4 bases, and the junction held 7 bases outside the gene matches. This CDR3 region has 17 residues. Germline V lookup: CDR1 KGHSH, CDR2 LQKENI. CDR3: CASSPYKGTSGYNEQFF. CDR3 nucleotide sequence: TGTGCCAGCTCACCATATAAAGGGACTAGCGGTTACAATGAGCAGTTCTTC.

As DNA, the CDR3 is TGTGCCAGCAGCCTGACCACGGGGGCCTACAATGAGCAGTTCTTC. Translated, it gives CASSLTTGAYNEQFF. The rearrangement links TRBV27 to TRBJ2-1; maybe TRBD2 (6 bases). In germline, CDR1 is MNHEY, CDR2 SMNVEV (reference sequence). Between the trimmed V and J ends, which lost 6 bases and 2 bases, there was a span of 14 bases. The CDR3 spans 15 residues.

The rearrangement uses TRBV7-9 and TRBJ1-1; D unclear. Germline CDR1 reads SEHNR; CDR2 reads FQNEAQ (reference sequence). The CDR3 length is 14 residues. Trimming shortened V by 1 base and J by 6 bases, and 12 bases separated the two germline ends. The CDR3 loop is CASSLDGPWAEAFF. CDR3 nucleotides: TGTGCCAGCAGCTTAGATGGCCCATGGGCTGAAGCTTTCTTT.

In its sample, this clone was seen once. The genes are TRBV29-1 and TRBJ1-2; no definite D call. Trimming removed 4 bases from V and 4 bases from J, with 13 bases in between. CDR3 length equals 13 residues. Germline CDR1 is SQVTM and CDR2 is ANQGSEA. DNA for the CDR3: TGCAGCGTTGTGCAACGGCAGGCCTATGGCTACACCTTC. This codes for CSVVQRQAYGYTF. The variable domain in full, completed from reference TRBV29-1 and TRBJ1-2, reads SAVISQKPSRDICQRGTSLTIQCQVDSQVTMMFWYRQQPGQSLTLIATANQGSEATYESGFVIDKFPISRPNLTFSTLTVSNMSPEDSSIYLCSVVQRQAYGYTFGSGTRLTVV.

This chain uses TRBV7-8 with TRBJ2-7; perhaps TRBD2 as D (5 bases). CDR3 size: 14 residues. Germline values: CDR1 SGHVS, CDR2 FQNEAQ. The V end was cut by 1 base, the J end by 0 bases, with 7 bases between. The CDR3 here is CASSLERNSYEQYF. In DNA, the CDR3 is TGTGCCAGCAGCTTAGAGCGGAACTCCTACGAGCAGTACTTC.

The chain links TRBV7-2 to TRBJ1-1; TRBD1 is a possible D gene (6 bases). The CDR3 is made up of 14 amino acids. CDR1 SGHTA and CDR2 FQGNSA come from the germline V gene. The V end lost 5 bases, the J end lost 5 bases, and 15 bases lay between the germline ends. In DNA, the CDR3 is TGTGCCAGCAGCCCGACGACAGGACCTACTGAAGCTTTCTTT. It codes for CASSPTTGPTEAFF.

This chain joins TRBV5-1 and TRBJ2-1; 10 positions match TRBD2. The junction had 12 bases not matched to a gene; V was cut back by 0 bases and J by 0 bases. The CDR3 has 20 amino acids. Germline V gene sequence: CDR1 SGHRS, CDR2 YFSETQ. The CDR3 spells CASSLAWLAGAKSSYNEQFF. Here the CDR3 DNA reads TGCGCCAGCAGCTTGGCTTGGCTAGCGGGGGCCAAGAGCTCCTACAATGAGCAGTTCTTC.

The chain couples TRBV21-1 to TRBJ2-5; the tabulated D call, TRBD2, remains unverified against the DNA. TRBV21-1 is a listed pseudogene. This CDR3 comprises 14 residues. The CDR3 coding sequence is TGTGCCAGTCCTGACCGGGGGGGCCGCCAGACCCAGTACTTC. This encodes CASPDRGGRQTQYF.

The gene calls are TRBV25-1 and TRBJ2-3; no firm D call. The CDR3 has 11 amino acids. V was shortened by 5 bases and J by 6 bases, with 6 bases between the two germline ends. Per germline, CDR1 MGHDK and CDR2 SYGVNS. The CDR3 sequence: CASSLGDTQYF. CDR3 DNA: TGTGCCAGCAGTTTAGGGGATACGCAGTATTTT.

The V call is TRBV24-1, the J call TRBJ2-6; D might be TRBD1 or TRBD2, each matching 5 bases. The CDR3 extends over 16 amino acids. The ends were cut back, 5 bases at V and 0 bases at J, with 10 bases in the middle. The germline gives CDR1 KGHDR, CDR2 SFDVKD. CDR3 residues: CATSGPGSSGANVLTF. CDR3 coding DNA: TGTGCCACCAGTGGCCCAGGGAGCTCTGGGGCCAACGTCCTGACTTTC.

The rearrangement uses TRBV28 and TRBJ1-2, with no clear D. The CDR3 has 11 residues. The germline V gene has CDR1 MDHEN and CDR2 SYDVKM. V was pared by 8 bases and J by 3 bases, with 7 bases between. The CDR3 nucleotides read TGTGCCAGCTCAGCCCACTATGGCTACACCTTC. It translates to CASSAHYGYTF.